These 19 T cell receptor beta chains came from one sample sequenced in a study of blood T cell repertoires in COVID-19. Assay: immunoSEQ multiplex PCR; the TCRdb copy retains only in-frame clones and omits some. The data hold under 60,000 clones, with roughly 83% observed a single time. Material for sequencing was peripheral blood. Receptors were obtained from a man younger than 40 with COVID-19, enrolled during active disease.

This rearrangement joins TRBV11-2 to TRBJ2-7; 10 positions match TRBD1. The germline V gene has CDR1 SGHAT and CDR2 FQNNGV. V shed 5 bases, J shed 3 bases, and the junction held 4 bases outside the gene matches. The CDR3 has 14 residues. Written as DNA, the CDR3 is TGTGCCAGCAGCGCGGACAGGGGGTTCTACGAGCAGTACTTC. This translates into CASSADRGFYEQYF.

This CDR3 reads CASSPTWDRGIAYEQYF. CDR3 in DNA: TGTGCCAGCTCACCTACTTGGGACAGGGGGATCGCCTACGAGCAGTACTTC. The chain has TRBV18 and TRBJ2-7, with 11 nucleotides matching TRBD1. Germline lookup yields CDR1 KGHSH and CDR2 LQKENI. V was clipped by 3 bases and J by 2 bases; unmatched bases: 9. This CDR3 is 17 amino acids long.

The chain carries TRBV5-8 and TRBJ1-2, with TRBD1 matching 10 bases. Germline loops: CDR1 SGHTS, CDR2 YDEGEE. The V and J ends lost 4 bases and 4 bases, in that order; junction bases with no gene match: 7. The CDR3 is 15 residues long. The CDR3, as DNA: TGTGCCAGCAGCATTTGGACAGGGGGAGGCTATGGCTACACCTTC. Its translation is CASSIWTGGGYGYTF.

The rearrangement uses TRBV6-6 and TRBJ2-7; D possibly corresponds to TRBD1 (5 bases). CDR3 size: 15 residues. V was trimmed by 6 bases and J by 3 bases, leaving 18 bases between them. Germline V gene sequence: CDR1 MNHNY, CDR2 SVGAGI (reference sequence). The CDR3 DNA follows: TGTGCCAGCAGCCAGGGTCCAGTCCAGGACTACGAGCAGTACTTC. Protein product: CASSQGPVQDYEQYF.

J is TRBJ1-6 and V is TRBV3-1 (or the pseudogene TRBV3-2); the D gene is possibly TRBD1 (5 bases). CDR3 size: 13 residues. V was clipped by 2 bases and J by 10 bases, with 9 bases between them. The germline gives CDR1 LGHDT, CDR2 YNNKEL (reference sequence). This CDR3 is CASSQRGASPLHF. CDR3 DNA sequence: TGTGCCAGCAGCCAAAGGGGTGCGTCACCCCTCCACTTT.

This chain links TRBV2 with TRBJ1-2, with a possible D match to TRBD1 (5 bases). The CDR3 has 14 residues. Trimming pared 6 bases from V and 6 bases from J, leaving 17 bases between. CDR1 is SNHLY and CDR2 is FYNNEI in the germline V gene. CDR3 loop: CASRAGGVDDGYTF. The CDR3 bases are TGTGCCAGCAGGGCGGGGGGAGTCGACGATGGCTACACCTTC.

This sequence joins TRBV28 and TRBJ1-2; D gene ambiguous. This CDR3 has 15 amino acids. The germline CDR1 and CDR2 sequences are MDHEN and SYDVKM. The V gene lost 5 bases and the J gene lost 8 bases, with 21 bases spanning the gap. CDR3 nucleotide sequence: TGTGCCAGCAGTCCTAATGGAGGGCTCGGATGGGGCTACACCTTC. This gives the protein CASSPNGGLGWGYTF.

The chain is built from TRBV19 and TRBJ2-1; 7 bases fit TRBD2. J was trimmed by 0 bases and V by 6 bases; bases with no gene match: 11. CDR1 is LNHDA, CDR2 SQIVND, per germline (reference sequence). The CDR3 length is 17 residues. CDR3: CASRASGAFPSYNEQFF. In DNA, the CDR3 is TGTGCCAGTAGAGCCAGCGGGGCATTCCCCTCCTACAATGAGCAGTTCTTC.

J is TRBJ2-7 and V is TRBV4-3; perhaps TRBD2 as D (5 bases). The CDR3 is made up of 12 amino acids. The V gene's germline CDR1 is LGHNA and CDR2 YSLEER. The V and J ends lost 0 bases and 5 bases respectively, with 5 bases between them. The chain's CDR3 is CASSQDSDEQYF. As DNA, the CDR3 is TGCGCCAGCAGCCAAGATAGCGACGAGCAGTACTTC.

V and J are TRBV5-1 and TRBJ2-7; 9 bases align to TRBD1. V was clipped by 1 base and J by 3 bases; unmatched bases: 8. The CDR3 has 16 amino acids. Germline V gives CDR1 SGHRS, CDR2 YFSETQ. The CDR3 nucleotides read TGCGCCAGCAGCTTGAGGTGGGGACAGGGCAACTACGAGCAGTACTTC. Translating it yields CASSLRWGQGNYEQYF. Together with reference TRBV5-1 and TRBJ2-7, the CDR3 gives the full variable domain: KAGVTQTPRYLIKTRGQQVTLSCSPISGHRSVSWYQQTPGQGLQFLFEYFSETQRNKGNFPGRFSGRQFSNSRSEMNVSTLELGDSALYLCASSLRWGQGNYEQYFGPGTRLTVT.

The V call is TRBV28, the J call TRBJ2-1; D not resolved. This CDR3 is built from 14 residues. V was clipped by 3 bases and J by 5 bases, with 11 bases between them. The germline gives CDR1 MDHEN, CDR2 SYDVKM. The CDR3 sequence: CASSLTGSDNEQFF. The CDR3 bases are TGTGCCAGCAGTTTGACGGGTTCGGACAATGAGCAGTTCTTC.

This clone was counted only a few times. CDR3 sequence (DNA): TGCGCCAGCAGCCTCTACCGGACAGGGGGGAACACTGAAGCTTTCTTT. Amino acids: CASSLYRTGGNTEAFF. This rearrangement joins TRBV4-1 to TRBJ1-1, with 10 nucleotides matching TRBD1. There are 16 residues in the CDR3. Germline V gives CDR1 MGHRA, CDR2 YSYEKL. The ends lost 4 bases at V and 1 base at J; junction bases unmatched: 6.

Only one count was recorded for this clone. The genes are TRBV4-2 and TRBJ2-5, with 7 bases lining up with TRBD1. The CDR3 totals 16 residues. Germline V gene sequence: CDR1 LGHNA, CDR2 YNFKEQ. The V gene end was trimmed by 4 bases and the J gene end by 0 bases; junction bases not matched to a gene: 8. CDR3 protein: CASSLHRGEYQETQYF. The CDR3 DNA reads TGTGCCAGCAGCCTACACAGGGGAGAATACCAAGAGACCCAGTACTTC.

This clone was detected only once. CDR3 sequence reads: CASSPGGNQPQHF. CDR3 bases: TGTGCCAGTAGTCCGGGGGGGAATCAGCCCCAGCATTTT. The chain links TRBV19 to TRBJ1-5, with D possibly TRBD1 on 5 matching bases. V was pared by 5 bases and J by 4 bases, with 9 bases between. CDR1 is LNHDA, CDR2 SQIVND, per germline (reference sequence). The CDR3 has 13 amino acids.

The rearrangement uses TRBV5-4 and TRBJ2-5, with a possible D match to TRBD2 (6 bases). This CDR3 contains 16 residues. The V gene lost 0 bases and the J gene lost 4 bases, with 16 bases spanning the gap. Germline CDR1 SGHNT, CDR2 YYREEE (reference sequence). Written as DNA, the CDR3 is TGTGCCAGCAGCTTGGGGGCGGGGCTAATCATAGAGACCCAGTACTTC. Translated: CASSLGAGLIIETQYF.

The gene calls are TRBV3-1 (or the pseudogene TRBV3-2) and TRBJ2-7; 7 bases align to TRBD1. V lost 2 bases and J lost 2; bases outside the gene matches: 6. The CDR3 runs 15 residues. Germline CDR1 and CDR2: LGHDT and YNNKEL (reference sequence). CDR3 sequence reads: CASSQPLRGTYEQYF. The CDR3 nucleotides read TGTGCCAGCAGCCAACCCCTCAGGGGGACCTACGAGCAGTACTTC.

This clone appeared a few times. The chain joins TRBV7-9 to TRBJ2-1; 9 bases align to TRBD2. Germline loops: CDR1 SEHNR, CDR2 FQNEAQ (reference sequence). J lost 2 bases, V lost 3 bases, and 14 bases had no gene match. This CDR3 is 19 amino acids long. The CDR3 nucleotides read TGTGCCAGCAGCTTCAGACAGGGTGGTGGCGGGAGGGCCTACAATGAGCAGTTCTTC. This translates into CASSFRQGGGGRAYNEQFF.

The chain links TRBV29-1 to TRBJ2-7; D is unresolved. CDR3 length: 12 residues. Germline CDR1 reads SQVTM; CDR2 reads ANQGSEA. Deletions cut 0 bases from V and 5 bases from J, with 8 bases between. The CDR3 region is CSVEDQRDEQYF. As DNA, the CDR3 is TGCAGCGTTGAAGATCAACGGGACGAGCAGTACTTC.

The J gene is TRBJ1-6, the V gene TRBV28, with 9 bases matching TRBD1. This CDR3 region has 15 residues. Germline lookup yields CDR1 MDHEN and CDR2 SYDVKM. V lost 6 bases to trimming and J lost 9 bases; unmatched junction nucleotides: 9. CDR3 nucleotide sequence: TGTGCCAGCAGAGCCGGACAGGGGATGAGTTCACCCCTCCACTTT. This gives the protein CASRAGQGMSSPLHF.